This TCR beta chain is from a study of blood T cell repertoires in COVID-19. Looking at the study overall: Samples taken during acute and convalescent COVID-19 were collected in the United States, Italy and Spain.

Trimming cost V 2 bases and J 4 bases; bases outside gene matches: 3. The CDR3 sequence is 14 residues long. Looked up from germline, CDR1 is LGHNA and CDR2 is YSLEER. Generated by immunoSEQ multiplex PCR, the TCRdb table keeps only in-frame clones and is missing some. The table shows more than 110,000 clones, with more than 85% occurring only once. Sequencing was performed on peripheral blood. This sequence joins TRBV4-3 and TRBJ2-3, with 7 nucleotides matching TRBD1. The receptor's source is a man aged 60 to 75 with active or convalescent COVID-19. This CDR3 is CASSQTGAPDTQYF. CDR3 nucleotides: TGCGCCAGCAGCCAAACAGGGGCCCCAGATACGCAGTATTTT.